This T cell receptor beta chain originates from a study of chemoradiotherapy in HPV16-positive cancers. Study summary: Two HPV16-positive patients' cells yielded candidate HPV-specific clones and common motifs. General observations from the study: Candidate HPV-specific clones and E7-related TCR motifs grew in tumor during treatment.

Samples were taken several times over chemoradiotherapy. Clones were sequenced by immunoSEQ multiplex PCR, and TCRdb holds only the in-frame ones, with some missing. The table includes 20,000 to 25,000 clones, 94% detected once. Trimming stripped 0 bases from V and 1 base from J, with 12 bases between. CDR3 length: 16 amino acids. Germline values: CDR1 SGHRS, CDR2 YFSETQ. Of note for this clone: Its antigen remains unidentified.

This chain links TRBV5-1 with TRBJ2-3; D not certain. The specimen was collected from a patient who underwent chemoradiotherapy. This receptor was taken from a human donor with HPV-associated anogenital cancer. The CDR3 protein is CASSLGVGLGTDTQYF. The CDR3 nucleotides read TGCGCCAGCAGCTTGGGAGTTGGGCTAGGCACAGATACGCAGTATTTT.